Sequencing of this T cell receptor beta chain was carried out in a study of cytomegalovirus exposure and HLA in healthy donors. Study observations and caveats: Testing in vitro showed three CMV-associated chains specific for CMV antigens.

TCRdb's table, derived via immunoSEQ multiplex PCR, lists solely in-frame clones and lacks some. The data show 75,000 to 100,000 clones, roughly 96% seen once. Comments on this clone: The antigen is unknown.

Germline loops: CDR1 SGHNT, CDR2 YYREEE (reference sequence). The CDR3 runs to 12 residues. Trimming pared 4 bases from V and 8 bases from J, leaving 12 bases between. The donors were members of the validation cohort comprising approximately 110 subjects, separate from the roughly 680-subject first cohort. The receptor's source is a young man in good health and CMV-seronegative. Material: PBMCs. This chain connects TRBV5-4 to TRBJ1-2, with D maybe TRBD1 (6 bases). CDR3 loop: CASSPGGGGYTF. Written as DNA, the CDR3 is TGTGCCAGCAGCCCGGGTGGGGGCGGCTACACCTTC. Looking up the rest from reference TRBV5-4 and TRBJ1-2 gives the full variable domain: ETGVTQSPTHLIKTRGQQVTLRCSSQSGHNTVSWYQQALGQGPQFIFQYYREEENGRGNFPPRFSGLQFPNYSSELNVNALELDDSALYLCASSPGGGGYTFGSGTRLTVV.